The rows below give T cell receptor beta chains drawn from one sample of a study of cytotoxic CD8 clonotypes in ibrutinib-treated CLL. Data came from immunoSEQ multiplex PCR; TCRdb stores just in-frame clones and leaves some out. The table shows around 330,000 clones, with roughly 71% occurring only once. Sequencing used PBMCs, obtained after 36 months of ibrutinib treatment. The receptor set was obtained from a human donor with chronic lymphocytic leukemia. Each CDR3 is given with its conserved first and last residue. The D gene is left open where the match is weak. Some rows mark clone size as missing; the rest say once, few, many or name a class of expanded clone.

clone size: few
CDR3 length: 13
D gene: .
J gene: TRBJ1-6
V gene: TRBV10-2
CDR3 DNA: TGCGCCAGCAGATCCGGACTTAATTCACCCCTCCACTTT
CDR3 protein: CASRSGLNSPLHF

clone size: once
CDR3 length: 14
D gene: TRBD2
J gene: TRBJ2-1
V gene: TRBV6-4
CDR3 DNA: TGTGCCAGCAGTGAAACCCTAGCTGGGGGGGACCTGGTCTTC
CDR3 protein: CASSETLAGGDLVF

clone size: .
CDR3 length: 15
D gene: .
J gene: TRBJ1-4
V gene: TRBV29-1
CDR3 DNA: TGCAGCGTTCTGGGGAACCCCGCAACTAATGAAAAGCTGTTTTTT
CDR3 protein: CSVLGNPATNEKLFF

clone size: .
CDR3 length: 13
D gene: .
J gene: TRBJ1-4
V gene: TRBV2
CDR3 DNA: TGTGCCAGCAGTCTCGTATTGAGTGAAAAACTGTTTTTT
CDR3 protein: CASSLVLSEKLFF

clone size: .
CDR3 length: 12
D gene: .
J gene: TRBJ1-5
V gene: TRBV13
CDR3 DNA: TGTGCCAGCAGCTTACTGGGGCAGCCCCAGCATTTT
CDR3 protein: CASSLLGQPQHF

clone size: .
CDR3 length: 17
D gene: .
J gene: TRBJ2-3
V gene: TRBV27
CDR3 DNA: TGTGCCAGCAGTTATCGGTGGGGCAGGGTTATCCCAGATACGCAGTATTTT
CDR3 protein: CASSYRWGRVIPDTQYF

clone size: .
CDR3 length: 14
D gene: TRBD1
J gene: TRBJ2-7
V gene: TRBV27
CDR3 DNA: TGTGCCAGCATGACCGACAGGGGAGCCCACGAGCAGTACTTC
CDR3 protein: CASMTDRGAHEQYF

clone size: .
CDR3 length: 15
D gene: .
J gene: TRBJ2-1
V gene: TRBV7-8
CDR3 DNA: TGTGCCAGCACAATAGGCAGGACGGCTGACTATGAGCAGTTCTTC
CDR3 protein: CASTIGRTADYEQFF

clone size: .
CDR3 length: 15
D gene: .
J gene: TRBJ2-7
V gene: TRBV9
CDR3 DNA: TGTGCCAGCAGCGTAGGGCTAGACCCCTCCCTCGAGCAGTACTTC
CDR3 protein: CASSVGLDPSLEQYF

clone size: .
CDR3 length: 14
D gene: TRBD2
J gene: TRBJ2-1
V gene: TRBV5-1
CDR3 DNA: TGCGCCAGCAGCTTCAGGACTAGTCTCAATGAGCAGTTCTTC
CDR3 protein: CASSFRTSLNEQFF

clone size: .
CDR3 length: 14
D gene: .
J gene: TRBJ1-6
V gene: TRBV19
CDR3 DNA: TGTGCCAGTAGTATAAGAGACAGGTTATCACCCCTCCACTTT
CDR3 protein: CASSIRDRLSPLHF

clone size: .
CDR3 length: 15
D gene: TRBD1
J gene: TRBJ2-7
V gene: TRBV14
CDR3 DNA: TGTGCCAGCAGCCCCTACAGGGGGCTAATCTACGAGCAGTACTTC
CDR3 protein: CASSPYRGLIYEQYF

clone size: once
CDR3 length: 14
D gene: TRBD1
J gene: TRBJ2-7
V gene: TRBV29-1
CDR3 DNA: TGCAGCGTTCGGACAGGCCTCTCCTCCTACGAGCAGTACTTC
CDR3 protein: CSVRTGLSSYEQYF

clone size: few
CDR3 length: 13
D gene: .
J gene: TRBJ2-7
V gene: TRBV5-4
CDR3 DNA: TGTGCCAGCAGCTTGAACTCGGCATACGAGCAGTACTTC
CDR3 protein: CASSLNSAYEQYF

clone size: .
CDR3 length: 13
D gene: .
J gene: TRBJ2-3
V gene: TRBV7-3
CDR3 DNA: TGTGCCAGCAGCTTACGACACGCAGATACGCAGTATTTT
CDR3 protein: CASSLRHADTQYF

clone size: .
CDR3 length: 12
D gene: .
J gene: TRBJ1-1
V gene: TRBV18
CDR3 DNA: TGTGCCAGCTCACCAGGGACGAATGAAGCTTTCTTT
CDR3 protein: CASSPGTNEAFF

clone size: .
CDR3 length: 16
D gene: .
J gene: TRBJ2-7
V gene: TRBV25-1
CDR3 DNA: TGTGCCAGCAGCAAAGGGAGGCAGGGCCCCCCCTACGAGCAGTACTTC
CDR3 protein: CASSKGRQGPPYEQYF

clone size: .
CDR3 length: 16
D gene: .
J gene: TRBJ1-2
V gene: TRBV15
CDR3 DNA: TGTGCCACCAGCAGAGATAATGCGGGGGTCATCTATGGCTACACCTTC
CDR3 protein: CATSRDNAGVIYGYTF

clone size: few
CDR3 length: 14
D gene: .
J gene: TRBJ2-2
V gene: TRBV28
CDR3 DNA: TGTGCCAGCAAGAGGGATATAGGCACCGGGGAGCTGTTTTTT
CDR3 protein: CASKRDIGTGELFF

clone size: .
CDR3 length: 13
D gene: .
J gene: TRBJ2-7
V gene: TRBV27
CDR3 DNA: TGTGCCAGCAGCCCCCACAGGCTCTACGAGCAGTACTTC
CDR3 protein: CASSPHRLYEQYF

clone size: .
CDR3 length: 17
D gene: .
J gene: TRBJ2-1
V gene: TRBV18
CDR3 DNA: TGTGCCAGCTCACTCGGACTCCTAGTTGCTCTCTACAATGAGCAGTTCTTC
CDR3 protein: CASSLGLLVALYNEQFF

clone size: few
CDR3 length: 14
D gene: TRBD1
J gene: TRBJ1-6
V gene: TRBV6-6
CDR3 DNA: TGTGCCAGCAGTTTGACAGGGGAAAATTCACCCCTCCACTTT
CDR3 protein: CASSLTGENSPLHF

clone size: .
CDR3 length: 17
D gene: .
J gene: TRBJ2-7
V gene: TRBV5-1
CDR3 DNA: TGCGCCAGCAGTCGGCAGGGGTCGGATTCCGCATTCTACGAGCAGTACTTC
CDR3 protein: CASSRQGSDSAFYEQYF

clone size: .
CDR3 length: 11
D gene: .
J gene: TRBJ2-1
V gene: TRBV20-1
CDR3 DNA: TGCAGTGCTATGGCGCGGCATGAGCAGTTCTTC
CDR3 protein: CSAMARHEQFF

clone size: .
CDR3 length: 17
D gene: .
J gene: TRBJ2-5
V gene: TRBV18
CDR3 DNA: TGTGCCAGCTCACCGACCCCAGCGGGCGGGTTTCTACAGACCCAGTACTTC
CDR3 protein: CASSPTPAGGFLQTQYF

clone size: few
CDR3 length: 14
D gene: TRBD1
J gene: TRBJ1-6
V gene: TRBV18
CDR3 DNA: TGTGCCAGCTCAATTAACAGGGGAGGCTCACCCCTCCACTTT
CDR3 protein: CASSINRGGSPLHF

clone size: many
CDR3 length: 14
D gene: .
J gene: TRBJ1-1
V gene: TRBV28
CDR3 DNA: TGTGCCAGCAGTTTACGGGCTAAGAACACTGAAGCTTTCTTT
CDR3 protein: CASSLRAKNTEAFF

clone size: .
CDR3 length: 16
D gene: .
J gene: TRBJ2-7
V gene: TRBV9
CDR3 DNA: TGTGCCAGCAGCGGAGAGGCAGGCGGGGCGCCGTACGAGCAGTACTTC
CDR3 protein: CASSGEAGGAPYEQYF

clone size: .
CDR3 length: 16
D gene: .
J gene: TRBJ1-2
V gene: TRBV5-4
CDR3 DNA: TGTGCCAGCAGCTTGGATAGGCGGGCAGGGATCGAAGGCTACACCTTC
CDR3 protein: CASSLDRRAGIEGYTF

clone size: .
CDR3 length: 15
D gene: .
J gene: TRBJ2-6
V gene: TRBV5-6
CDR3 DNA: TGTGCCAGCAGCCCTGAGGCATCTGGGGCCAACGTCCTGACTTTC
CDR3 protein: CASSPEASGANVLTF

clone size: .
CDR3 length: 14
D gene: .
J gene: TRBJ2-7
V gene: TRBV7-2
CDR3 DNA: TGTGCCAGCAGCCCCCAGGGAAGCTCCTACGAGCAGTACTTC
CDR3 protein: CASSPQGSSYEQYF

clone size: .
CDR3 length: 13
D gene: TRBD1
J gene: TRBJ2-1
V gene: TRBV7-3
CDR3 DNA: TGTGCCAGCAGTTCCGGGACAGGGGCTGAGCAGTTCTTC
CDR3 protein: CASSSGTGAEQFF

clone size: few
CDR3 length: 16
D gene: TRBD1
J gene: TRBJ2-5
V gene: TRBV19
CDR3 DNA: TGTGCCAGTAGTATGAGGACAGGGTTAGGTCAAGAGACCCAGTACTTC
CDR3 protein: CASSMRTGLGQETQYF

clone size: .
CDR3 length: 16
D gene: TRBD1
J gene: TRBJ2-5
V gene: TRBV19
CDR3 DNA: TGTGCCAGTAGTATAGGGTTCGGGACAGGCCAAGAGACCCAGTACTTC
CDR3 protein: CASSIGFGTGQETQYF

clone size: .
CDR3 length: 15
D gene: .
J gene: TRBJ2-3
V gene: TRBV5-1
CDR3 DNA: TGCGCCAGCAGCTTGATAGGAATTAGGGCAGATACGCAGTATTTT
CDR3 protein: CASSLIGIRADTQYF

clone size: .
CDR3 length: 15
D gene: TRBD2
J gene: TRBJ2-3
V gene: TRBV10-3
CDR3 DNA: TGTGCCATCAGGGCCGGGACTAGCGGCACAGATACGCAGTATTTT
CDR3 protein: CAIRAGTSGTDTQYF

clone size: once
CDR3 length: 14
D gene: TRBD1
J gene: TRBJ2-7
V gene: TRBV4-1
CDR3 DNA: TGCGCCAGCAGCCAAGTCCGGGACAGGGGCGAGCAGTACTTC
CDR3 protein: CASSQVRDRGEQYF

clone size: .
CDR3 length: 16
D gene: TRBD2
J gene: TRBJ2-1
V gene: TRBV7-2
CDR3 DNA: TGTGCCAGCAGCGATCTTGTCTCTAGCGGGAGCTATGAGCAGTTCTTC
CDR3 protein: CASSDLVSSGSYEQFF

clone size: .
CDR3 length: 15
D gene: TRBD2
J gene: TRBJ2-7
V gene: TRBV18
CDR3 DNA: TGTGCCAGCTCACCCGGGACTAGCGGCTCCTACGAGCAGTACTTC
CDR3 protein: CASSPGTSGSYEQYF